A selection of T cell receptor beta chains follows, all from one sample in a study of T cells in Graves' hyperthyroidism and ophthalmopathy. TCRdb re-derived calls from the multiplex PCR reads in MiXCR, one entry per CDR3 protein. The repertoire holds hundreds of thousands of distinct CDR3 sequences, approximately 15% seen once, with less than 3.5% in the top ten. Source material: blood. These receptors originate from a woman between 40 and 55 years old with Graves' ophthalmopathy. The CDR3 runs from the conserved cysteine through the conserved F or W. The D gene is left open where the match is weak. A clone size is listed for some rows: how often the clone was seen (once, few, many), or a class if it is expanded.

TRBV5-1	TRBJ2-2	few	-	TGCGCCAGCAGCTTTTATGGCAGGGGGAACACCGGGGAGCTGTTTTTT	CASSFYGRGNTGELFF
TRBV7-9	TRBJ2-7	many	TRBD1	TGTGCCAGCAGCTTAGAGGACAGGGGGCAATACGAGCAGTACTTC	CASSLEDRGQYEQYF
TRBV20-1	TRBJ2-2	-	TRBD1	TGCAGTGCTAGCTCGACAGGGGACGGTACCGGGGAGCTGTTTTTT	CSASSTGDGTGELFF
TRBV28	TRBJ1-4	many	-	TGTGCCAGCAGCTTATGGGTTATGACTCAGACTAATGAAAAACTGTTTTTT	CASSLWVMTQTNEKLFF
TRBV12-3/TRBV12-4	TRBJ2-3	many	-	TGTGCCAGCAGTTTGGAGGAGCGGATAGTTGGCGGAGATACGCAGTATTTT	CASSLEERIVGGDTQYF
TRBV7-8	TRBJ1-5	many	TRBD1	TGTGCCAGCAGCCCCAGCGGGACAGGGAAGAATCAGCCCCAGCATTTT	CASSPSGTGKNQPQHF
TRBV7-9	TRBJ1-1	few	TRBD1	TGTGCCAGCGTCACAGGGGGCGAAGCTTTCTTT	CASVTGGEAFF
TRBV3-1	TRBJ2-4	-	-	TGTGCCAGCAGCCAATCGTTACTTAACATTCAGTACTTC	CASSQSLLNIQYF
TRBV5-1	TRBJ1-4	few	TRBD1	TGCGCCAGCAGCAGCGGACAGGGGGCAGGTGAAAAACTGTTTTTT	CASSSGQGAGEKLFF
TRBV7-6	TRBJ2-3	-	TRBD2	TGTGCCAGCAGCGCCGTAGACCCTAGCGGGGGGGCCGTAGATACGCAGTATTTT	CASSAVDPSGGAVDTQYF
TRBV12-3/TRBV12-4	TRBJ1-6	few	-	TGTGCCAGCAGTTTGGCACAGGGTTATAATTCACCCCTCCACTTT	CASSLAQGYNSPLHF
TRBV2	TRBJ2-6	-	TRBD2	TGTGCCAGCAGGACCCTACGGGGGGGATATCTTAGCGCTGGGGCCAACGTCCTGACTTTC	CASRTLRGGYLSAGANVLTF
TRBV30	TRBJ2-7	many	-	TGTGCCTGGACCGGACGGGGCTCCTACGAGCAGTACTTC	CAWTGRGSYEQYF
TRBV19	TRBJ2-1	-	TRBD1	TGTGCCAGTAGTAAGCCGGGGACAGACGCCCATGAGCAGTTCTTC	CASSKPGTDAHEQFF
TRBV6-2/TRBV6-3	TRBJ1-6	many	TRBD1	TGTGCCAGCAGTCGGGACAGCGAGAATTCACCCCTCCACTTT	CASSRDSENSPLHF
TRBV10-1	TRBJ1-1	-	-	TGCGCCAGCAGTGAGTCGACTCGGGGGGACATGAACACTGAAGCTTTCTTT	CASSESTRGDMNTEAFF
TRBV19	TRBJ1-2	-	-	TGTGCCAGTAGGTTCTATGGCTACACCTTC	CASRFYGYTF
TRBV20-1	TRBJ1-4	many	-	TGCAGTGTCTTAGCCCCCGGGTCAACTAATGAAAAACTGTTTTTT	CSVLAPGSTNEKLFF
TRBV11-2	TRBJ1-4	many	-	TGTGCCAGCAGCCCGGTCGGGGCTGCTGAAAAACTGTTTTTT	CASSPVGAAEKLFF
TRBV19	TRBJ2-2	-	-	TGTGCCAGTACCCCAGGGGTCCCAGGGGAGCTGTTTTTT	CASTPGVPGELFF
TRBV30	TRBJ2-2	many	-	TGTGCCTGGAGTGTACCTGCCACCGGGGAGCTGTTTTTT	CAWSVPATGELFF
TRBV28	TRBJ1-5	many	-	TGTGCCAGCACTAATACAGGTTATAGCAATCAGCCCCAGCATTTT	CASTNTGYSNQPQHF
TRBV7-2	TRBJ1-2	-	-	TGTGCCAGCAGCTTAACGACAGAGAACTATGGCTACACCTTC	CASSLTTENYGYTF
TRBV2	TRBJ1-5	many	-	TGTGCCAGCAGCAAAGCCCGACAGGTCATCAATCAGCCCCAGCATTTT	CASSKARQVINQPQHF
TRBV18	TRBJ2-1	few	TRBD2	TGTGCCAGCTCACCTACTAGCGGGACCCGCAATGAGCAGTTCTTC	CASSPTSGTRNEQFF
TRBV11-2	TRBJ2-3	-	TRBD2	TGTGCCAGCAGCAATCTAGCGGGAGTGACAGATACGCACTATTTT	CASSNLAGVTDTHYF
TRBV20-1	TRBJ2-5	many	-	TGCAGTGCTAGAGGGGGATCGGGCGAGACTTACCAAGAGACCCAGTACTTC	CSARGGSGETYQETQYF
TRBV28	TRBJ2-6	many	TRBD2	TGTGCCAGCAGTGGGACTAGCGGGTTCGGGGCCAACGTCCTGACTTTC	CASSGTSGFGANVLTF
TRBV7-8	TRBJ1-2	many	-	TGTGCCAGCAGCACAACACAGGGAGTTGGTGGCTACACCTTC	CASSTTQGVGGYTF
TRBV7-3	TRBJ1-1	few	-	TGTGCCAGCAGCTTACCCAGGGCGCTTGAAGCTTTCTTT	CASSLPRALEAFF
TRBV5-1	TRBJ2-3	few	-	TGCGCCAGCTCTGTTACTCCGGGCACAGATACGCAGTATTTT	CASSVTPGTDTQYF
TRBV27	TRBJ2-6	many	-	TGTGCCAGCGGGGTAGTTCTCGGGGAGTCCTCTGGGGCCAACGTCCTGACTTTC	CASGVVLGESSGANVLTF
TRBV5-1	TRBJ2-2	-	-	TGCGCCAGCAGCTTGGCCCTAGTTGGGAACACCGGGGAGCTGTTTTTT	CASSLALVGNTGELFF
TRBV12-3/TRBV12-4	TRBJ2-3	many	-	TGTGCCAGCAGTTTATCATCTAGAGCGCCCCGGCATACGCAGTATTTT	CASSLSSRAPRHTQYF
TRBV6-1	TRBJ1-6	once	TRBD1	TGTGCCAGCAGTGACGACCCTGACAGGGGGCAGTCACCCCTCCACTTT	CASSDDPDRGQSPLHF
TRBV20-1	TRBJ2-7	-	-	TGCAGTGCTAGAGGTCCCGCGGCGGGATCCTACGAGCAGTACTTC	CSARGPAAGSYEQYF
TRBV12-3/TRBV12-4	TRBJ2-2	many	TRBD2	TGTGCCAGCAGAAGCGGGACGAACACCGGGGAGCTGTTTTTT	CASRSGTNTGELFF
TRBV11-2	TRBJ2-4	many	-	TGTGCCAGCAGCACGGGACTAGCCAAAAACATTCAGTACTTC	CASSTGLAKNIQYF
TRBV28	TRBJ1-2	many	-	TGTGCCAGCAGTCTATCCTACGGGGGATATGGCTACACCTTC	CASSLSYGGYGYTF
TRBV5-1	TRBJ2-3	many	-	TGCGCCAGCAGCTTGCGGACAGACACAGATACGCAGTATTTT	CASSLRTDTDTQYF
TRBV30	TRBJ1-4	many	-	TGTGCCTGGAGTAGGGCAGGTGCAACTAATGAAAAACTGTTTTTT	CAWSRAGATNEKLFF
TRBV2	TRBJ2-3	many	-	TGTGCCAGCAGTGAACTGGCAGATACGCAGTATTTT	CASSELADTQYF
TRBV29-1	TRBJ1-1	many	-	TGCAGCGTTGGAGCAGGGATTTTCACTGAAGCTTTCTTT	CSVGAGIFTEAFF
TRBV7-2	TRBJ2-1	many	TRBD2	TGTGCCAGCACTCGTGGTAGCGGGTCCTACAATGAGCAGTTCTTC	CASTRGSGSYNEQFF
TRBV7-6	TRBJ2-3	many	-	TGTGCCAGCAGCTCGACAGGGAGGTTGGGCACAGATACGCAGTATTTT	CASSSTGRLGTDTQYF